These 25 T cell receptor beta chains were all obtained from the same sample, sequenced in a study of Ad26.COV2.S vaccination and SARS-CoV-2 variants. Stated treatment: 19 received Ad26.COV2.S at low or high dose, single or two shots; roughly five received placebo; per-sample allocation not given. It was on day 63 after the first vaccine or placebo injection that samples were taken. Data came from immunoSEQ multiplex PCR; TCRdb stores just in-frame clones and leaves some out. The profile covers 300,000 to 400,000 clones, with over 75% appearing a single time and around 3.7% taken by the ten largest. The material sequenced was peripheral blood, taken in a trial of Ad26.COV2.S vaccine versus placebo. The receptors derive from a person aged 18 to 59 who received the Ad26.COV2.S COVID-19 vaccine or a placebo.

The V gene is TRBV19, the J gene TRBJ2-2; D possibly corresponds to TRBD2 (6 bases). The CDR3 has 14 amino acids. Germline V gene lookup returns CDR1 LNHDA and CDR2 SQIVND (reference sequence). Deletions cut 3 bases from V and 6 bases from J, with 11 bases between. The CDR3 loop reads CASSIDAGPGELFF. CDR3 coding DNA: TGTGCCAGTAGTATTGATGCGGGACCCGGGGAGCTGTTTTTT.

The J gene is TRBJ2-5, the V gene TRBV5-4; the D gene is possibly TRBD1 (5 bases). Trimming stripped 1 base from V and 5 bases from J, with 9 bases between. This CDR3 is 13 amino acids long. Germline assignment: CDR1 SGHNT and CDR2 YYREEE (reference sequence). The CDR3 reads CASSLWTSETQYF. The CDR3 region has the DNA TGTGCCAGCAGCTTGTGGACAAGCGAGACCCAGTACTTC.

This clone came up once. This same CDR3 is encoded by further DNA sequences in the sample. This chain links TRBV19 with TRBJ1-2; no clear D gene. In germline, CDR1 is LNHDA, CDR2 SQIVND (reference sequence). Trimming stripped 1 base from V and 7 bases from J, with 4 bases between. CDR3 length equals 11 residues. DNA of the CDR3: TGTGCCAGTAGTATAGCCGTTGGCTACACCTTC. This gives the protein CASSIAVGYTF.

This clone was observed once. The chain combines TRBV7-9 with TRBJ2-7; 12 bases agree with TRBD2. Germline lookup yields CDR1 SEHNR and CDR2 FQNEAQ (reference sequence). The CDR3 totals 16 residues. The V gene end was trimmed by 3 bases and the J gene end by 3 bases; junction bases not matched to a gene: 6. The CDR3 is CASSFPSGGAFYEQYF. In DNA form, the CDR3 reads TGTGCCAGCAGCTTCCCTAGCGGGGGGGCCTTCTACGAGCAGTACTTC.

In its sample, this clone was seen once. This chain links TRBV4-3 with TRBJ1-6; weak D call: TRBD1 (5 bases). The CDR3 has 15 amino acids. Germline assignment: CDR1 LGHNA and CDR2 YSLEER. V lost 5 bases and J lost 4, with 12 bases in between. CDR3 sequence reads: CASSLTGTYNSPLHF. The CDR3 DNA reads TGCGCCAGCAGCTTAACCGGGACTTATAATTCACCCCTCCACTTT.

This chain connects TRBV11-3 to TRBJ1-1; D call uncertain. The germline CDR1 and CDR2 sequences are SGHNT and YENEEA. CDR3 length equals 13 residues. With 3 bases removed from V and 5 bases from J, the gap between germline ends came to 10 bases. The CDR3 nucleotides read TGTGCCAGCAGCTTCGACGGATCTACTGAAGCTTTCTTT. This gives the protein CASSFDGSTEAFF.

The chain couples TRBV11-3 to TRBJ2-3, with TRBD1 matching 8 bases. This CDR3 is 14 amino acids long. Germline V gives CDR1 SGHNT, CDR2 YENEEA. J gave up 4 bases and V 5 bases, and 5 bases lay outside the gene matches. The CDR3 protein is CASSDRGTADTQYF. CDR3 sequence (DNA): TGTGCCAGCAGCGACAGGGGCACGGCAGATACGCAGTATTTT. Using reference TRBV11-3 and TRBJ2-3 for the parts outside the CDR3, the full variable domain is EAGVVQSPRYKIIEKKQPVAFWCNPISGHNTLYWYLQNLGQGPELLIRYENEEAVDDSQLPKDRFSAERLKGVDSTLKIQPAELGDSAVYLCASSDRGTADTQYFGPGTRLTVL.

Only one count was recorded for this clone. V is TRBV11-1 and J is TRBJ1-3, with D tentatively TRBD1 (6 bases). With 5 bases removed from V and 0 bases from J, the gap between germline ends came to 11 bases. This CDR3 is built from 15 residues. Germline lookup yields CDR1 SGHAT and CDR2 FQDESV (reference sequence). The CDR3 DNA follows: TGTGCCAGCAGCCCGGGGGACATCTCTGGAAACACCATATATTTT. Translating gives CASSPGDISGNTIYF.

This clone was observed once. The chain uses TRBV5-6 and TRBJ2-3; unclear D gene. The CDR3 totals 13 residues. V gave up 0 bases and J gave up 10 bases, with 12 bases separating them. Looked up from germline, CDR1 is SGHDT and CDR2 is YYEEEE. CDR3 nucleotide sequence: TGTGCCAGCAGCTTGGTGACTGCTGGGGCGCAGTATTTT. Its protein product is CASSLVTAGAQYF.

The CDR3 region is CASSQVVLNQPQHF. The CDR3 coding sequence is TGTGCCAGCAGCCAAGTTGTACTCAATCAGCCCCAGCATTTT. The J gene is TRBJ1-5, the V gene TRBV4-2; D not certain. With 1 base removed from V and 3 bases from J, the gap between germline ends came to 7 bases. The length of the CDR3 is 14 residues. Germline CDR1 LGHNA, CDR2 YNFKEQ.

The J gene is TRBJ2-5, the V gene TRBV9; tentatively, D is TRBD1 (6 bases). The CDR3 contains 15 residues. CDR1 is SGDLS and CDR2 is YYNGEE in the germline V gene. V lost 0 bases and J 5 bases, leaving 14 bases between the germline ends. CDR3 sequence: CASSVAWGRWETQYF. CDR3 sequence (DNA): TGTGCCAGCAGCGTAGCTTGGGGGCGCTGGGAGACCCAGTACTTC.

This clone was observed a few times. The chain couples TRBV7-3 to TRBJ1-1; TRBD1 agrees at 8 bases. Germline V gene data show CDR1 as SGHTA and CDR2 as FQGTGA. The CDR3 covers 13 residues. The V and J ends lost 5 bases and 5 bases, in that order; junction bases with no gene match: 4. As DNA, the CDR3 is TGTGCCAGCAGCCAGGGGGCGCGGACTGAAGCTTTCTTT. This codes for CASSQGARTEAFF.

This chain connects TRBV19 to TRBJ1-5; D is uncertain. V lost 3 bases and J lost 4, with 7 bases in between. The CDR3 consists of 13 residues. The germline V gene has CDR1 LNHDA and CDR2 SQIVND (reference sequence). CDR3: CASSMEGNQPQHF. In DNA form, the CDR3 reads TGTGCCAGTAGTATGGAAGGGAATCAGCCCCAGCATTTT.

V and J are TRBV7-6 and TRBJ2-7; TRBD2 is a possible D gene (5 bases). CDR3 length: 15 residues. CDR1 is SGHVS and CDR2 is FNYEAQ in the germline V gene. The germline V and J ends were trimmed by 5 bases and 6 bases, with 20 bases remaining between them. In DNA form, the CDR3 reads TGTGCCAGCAGCCACGGAAAAAACAGTGCGGGCGAGCAGTACTTC. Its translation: CASSHGKNSAGEQYF.

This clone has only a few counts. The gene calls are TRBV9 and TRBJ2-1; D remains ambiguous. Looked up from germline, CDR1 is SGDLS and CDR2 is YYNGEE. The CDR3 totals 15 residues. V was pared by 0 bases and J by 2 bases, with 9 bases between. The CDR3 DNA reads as TGTGCCAGCAGCGTAGGGGCGACGACCTACAATGAGCAGTTCTTC. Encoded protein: CASSVGATTYNEQFF. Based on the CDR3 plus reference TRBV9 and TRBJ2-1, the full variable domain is DSGVTQTPKHLITATGQRVTLRCSPRSGDLSVYWYQQSLDQGLQFLIQYYNGEERAKGNILERFSAQQFPDLHSELNLSSLELGDSALYFCASSVGATTYNEQFFGPGTRLTVL.

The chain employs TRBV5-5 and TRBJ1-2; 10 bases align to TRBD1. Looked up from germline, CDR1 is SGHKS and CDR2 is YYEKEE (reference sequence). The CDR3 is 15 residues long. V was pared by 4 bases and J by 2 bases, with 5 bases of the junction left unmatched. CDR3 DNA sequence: TGTGCCAGCAGCATAGGGACAGGGGCGAACTATGGCTACACCTTC. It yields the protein CASSIGTGANYGYTF.

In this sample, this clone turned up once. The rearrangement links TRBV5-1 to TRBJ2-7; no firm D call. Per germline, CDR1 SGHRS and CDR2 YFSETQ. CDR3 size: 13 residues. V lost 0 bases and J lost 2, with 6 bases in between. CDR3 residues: CASSLGEPYEQYF. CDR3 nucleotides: TGCGCCAGCAGCTTGGGGGAACCCTACGAGCAGTACTTC.

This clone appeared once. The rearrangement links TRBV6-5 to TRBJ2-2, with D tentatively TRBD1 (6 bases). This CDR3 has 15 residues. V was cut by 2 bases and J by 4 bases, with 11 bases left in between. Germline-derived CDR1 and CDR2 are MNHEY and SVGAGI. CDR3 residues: CASSYPQGGTGELFF. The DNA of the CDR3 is TGTGCCAGCAGTTACCCACAGGGCGGCACCGGGGAGCTGTTTTTT.

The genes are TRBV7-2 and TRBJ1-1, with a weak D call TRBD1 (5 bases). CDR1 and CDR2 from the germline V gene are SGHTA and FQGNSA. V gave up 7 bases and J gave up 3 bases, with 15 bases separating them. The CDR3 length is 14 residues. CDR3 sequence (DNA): TGTGCCAGCATCCTAGTGGGGGGGGACACTGAAGCTTTCTTT. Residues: CASILVGGDTEAFF.

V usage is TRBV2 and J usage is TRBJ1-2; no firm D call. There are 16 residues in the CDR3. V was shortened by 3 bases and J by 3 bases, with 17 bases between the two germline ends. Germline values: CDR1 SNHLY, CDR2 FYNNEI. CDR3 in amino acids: CASSEGYDSFDYGYTF. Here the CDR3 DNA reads TGTGCCAGCAGTGAGGGGTATGATAGCTTCGACTATGGCTACACCTTC.

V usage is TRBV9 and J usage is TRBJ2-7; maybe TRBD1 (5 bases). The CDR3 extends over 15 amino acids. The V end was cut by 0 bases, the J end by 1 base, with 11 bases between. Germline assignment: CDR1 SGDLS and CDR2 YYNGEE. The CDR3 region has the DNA TGTGCCAGCAGCGTAGTTACAGGTCCGTCCTACGAGCAGTACTTC. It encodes CASSVVTGPSYEQYF.

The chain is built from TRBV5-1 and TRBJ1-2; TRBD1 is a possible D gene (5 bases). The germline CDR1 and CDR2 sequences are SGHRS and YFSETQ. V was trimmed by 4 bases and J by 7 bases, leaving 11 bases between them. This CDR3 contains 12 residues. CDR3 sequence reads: CASSPYGGGYTF. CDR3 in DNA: TGCGCCAGCAGCCCCTACGGGGGTGGCTACACCTTC.

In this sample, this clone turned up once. CDR3 nucleotides: TGTGCCAGCACAGGGTCCTACAATGAGCAGTTCTTC. Encoded protein: CASTGSYNEQFF. J is TRBJ2-1 and V is TRBV27; D might be TRBD1 (5 bases). The CDR3 is 12 residues long. Germline loops: CDR1 MNHEY, CDR2 SMNVEV (reference sequence). Trimming cost V 7 bases and J 1 base, with 5 bases left between them.

The CDR3 sequence: CASSQGRGRETQYF. CDR3 bases: TGTGCCAGCAGCCAAGGGAGGGGGCGAGAGACCCAGTACTTC. The rearrangement links TRBV11-1 to TRBJ2-5; either TRBD1 or TRBD2 may supply D (7 bases each). This CDR3 has 14 amino acids. Trimming pared 5 bases from V and 4 bases from J, leaving 14 bases between. Germline lookup yields CDR1 SGHAT and CDR2 FQDESV (reference sequence).

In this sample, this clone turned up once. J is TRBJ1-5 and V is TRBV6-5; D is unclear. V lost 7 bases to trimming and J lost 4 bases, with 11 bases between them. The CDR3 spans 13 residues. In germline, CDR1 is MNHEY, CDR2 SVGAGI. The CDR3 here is CASKGVVNQPQHF. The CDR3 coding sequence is TGTGCCAGCAAGGGAGTGGTGAATCAGCCCCAGCATTTT.